The clone carrying this T cell receptor (beta chain) was detected many times. This specimen comes from a study of Graves' ophthalmopathy and Graves' hyperthyroidism. Whole-study context: The blood sample was drawn at first diagnosis and before any treatment.

RNA transcripts were the template, and TCR beta CDR3 regions were amplified from them. First-round RT-PCR relied on HTBI primers, and a second-round multiplex PCR came next. In TCRdb, the multiplex PCR reads were re-called with MiXCR into one record per CDR3 protein. The sample carries over 500,000 distinct CDR3 sequences, about 20% recorded once. The CDR3 runs to 13 residues. Trimming took 1 base from V and 7 from J, leaving 10 bases between them. This sequence originates from a young woman with stable Graves' hyperthyroidism. Some clones in this sample may be carry-over from other donors' samples. The sample was peripheral blood. The rearrangement uses TRBV12-3 or TRBV12-4 and TRBJ1-2, with D unclear. CDR3 sequence: CASSLGQALGYTF. CDR3 in DNA: TGTGCCAGCAGTTTAGGGCAGGCCCTTGGCTACACCTTC.